Each of the 11 T cell receptor beta chains below was sequenced from the same sample in a study of T cells in Graves' hyperthyroidism and ophthalmopathy. TCR beta CDR3 regions were amplified from RNA. In the first-round RT-PCR of the TCR CDR3, the HTBI primer set was used. TCRdb recomputed calls from the multiplex PCR reads with MiXCR, one row per CDR3 protein. The sample includes a few hundred thousand distinct CDR3 sequences, approximately 14% of them seen just once. Sequencing was performed on blood. The receptors were gathered from a woman younger than 35 with Graves' hyperthyroidism.

The V gene is TRBV19, the J gene TRBJ2-7, with D possibly matching TRBD1 (6 bases). The germline CDR1 and CDR2 sequences are LNHDA and SQIVND (reference sequence). The V and J ends lost 3 bases and 9 bases respectively, with 9 bases between them. The CDR3 has 11 amino acids. DNA of the CDR3: TGTGCCAGTAGTATTGGACAGACGCAGTACTTC. As protein: CASSIGQTQYF.

Worth noting for this clonotype: Being one base from a much bigger clone, this may be a read error. The V and J genes are TRBV6-2 or TRBV6-3 and TRBJ1-1; the D gene is possibly TRBD1 (5 bases). Germline loops: CDR1 MNHEY, CDR2 SVGEGT. This CDR3 region has 14 residues. The V gene lost 1 base and the J gene lost 5 bases, with 11 bases spanning the gap. The CDR3 nucleotides are TGTGCCAGCAGTTACTTCCAGGGAGTGACTGAAGCTTTCTTT. It codes for CASSYFQGVTEAFF.

Regarding this clonotype: A single base separates this from a much larger clone, so it may be a read error. J is TRBJ2-7 and V is TRBV2, with D possibly being TRBD1 or TRBD2 (6 bases each). Deletions cut 10 bases from V and 9 bases from J, with 22 bases between. The CDR3 sequence is 13 residues long. The germline V gene has CDR1 SNHLY and CDR2 FYNNEI. The CDR3 nucleotides are TGTGCCACCGGTATGAGGGGGGAAGGGGGGCAGTACTTC. Amino acid sequence: CATGMRGEGGQYF. Using reference TRBV2 and TRBJ2-7 for the parts outside the CDR3, the full variable domain is EPEVTQTPSHQVTQMGQEVILRCVPISNHLYFYWYRQILGQKVEFLVSFYNNEISEKSEIFDDQFSVERPDGSNFTLKIRSTKLEDSAMYFCATGMRGEGGQYFGPGTRLTVT.

This clonotype has a count of ten or more. The chain employs TRBV30 and TRBJ1-1; the D is unclear. Germline loops: CDR1 GTSNPN, CDR2 SVGIG (reference sequence). Trimming removed 3 bases at V and 11 bases at J, with 10 bases between. The CDR3 totals 10 residues. The DNA for the CDR3 is TGTGCCTGGAGCCGCCCAGCGGCTTTCTTT. This translates into CAWSRPAAFF. The full variable domain, completed using reference TRBV30 and TRBJ1-1, is SQTIHQWPATLVQPVGSPLSLECTVEGTSNPNLYWYRQAAGRGLQLLFYSVGIGQISSEVPQNLSASRPQDRQFILSSKKLLLSDSGFYLCAWSRPAAFFGQGTRLTVV.

The rearrangement links TRBV3-1 to TRBJ1-1, with 11 nucleotides matching TRBD1. From germline, CDR1 is LGHDT and CDR2 YNNKEL (reference sequence). The CDR3 runs 14 residues. With 6 bases clipped from V and 10 bases from J, the junction kept 10 bases outside the gene matches. In DNA form, the CDR3 reads TGTGCCAGCAGGGGCCGGGACAGGGGGTTTGTAGCTTTCTTT. Translated: CASRGRDRGFVAFF.

Comment on this clonotype: The junction departs from the called germline gene at one end, perhaps through a read error. V usage is TRBV28 and J usage is TRBJ2-1; D is uncertain. Per the germline V gene, CDR1 is MDHEN and CDR2 is SYDVKM. This CDR3 is 16 amino acids long. The CDR3 DNA sequence: TGTGCCAGCAGTTATCAAACCGGGTCCCCCAACAATGAGCATTTCTTC. It specifies CASSYQTGSPNNEHFF.

In this sample, this clonotype turned up many times. The gene calls are TRBV3-1 and TRBJ1-3; D uncertain. CDR1 LGHDT and CDR2 YNNKEL come from the germline V gene (reference sequence). CDR3 length equals 15 residues. Between the trimmed V and J ends, which lost 3 bases and 0 bases, there was a span of 9 bases. The CDR3 DNA reads TGTGCCAGCAGCCAGGGAACAGTCTCTGGAAACACCATATATTTT. It specifies CASSQGTVSGNTIYF.

This clonotype has a count of ten or more. The chain combines TRBV28 with TRBJ1-5; D is ambiguous. V lost 2 bases to trimming and J lost 10 bases, with 6 bases between them. The length of the CDR3 is 11 residues. Germline V CDR1 and CDR2: MDHEN, SYDVKM. CDR3 nucleotides: TGTGCCAGCAGTTTAATGGAACCCCAGCATTTT. Its protein is CASSLMEPQHF.

This clonotype was recorded many times. This chain links TRBV2 with TRBJ1-5; TRBD1 agrees at 7 bases. The CDR3 length is 15 residues. With V trimmed by 4 bases and J by 3 bases, 6 bases remained unmatched. CDR1 is SNHLY, CDR2 FYNNEI, per germline. The CDR3 region is CASSAMTGSNQPQHF. Here the CDR3 DNA reads TGTGCCAGCAGTGCCATGACAGGGTCCAATCAGCCCCAGCATTTT. The complete variable domain, with remaining parts taken from reference TRBV2 and TRBJ1-5, reads EPEVTQTPSHQVTQMGQEVILRCVPISNHLYFYWYRQILGQKVEFLVSFYNNEISEKSEIFDDQFSVERPDGSNFTLKIRSTKLEDSAMYFCASSAMTGSNQPQHFGDGTRLSIL.

This clonotype was counted many times. This chain connects TRBV29-1 to TRBJ2-7; no clear D gene. This CDR3 contains 11 residues. Trimming pared 0 bases from V and 7 bases from J, leaving 7 bases between. Looked up from germline, CDR1 is SQVTM and CDR2 is ANQGSEA. The DNA for the CDR3 is TGCAGCGTTGAAGATTTGCGGGAGCAGTACTTC. This gives the protein CSVEDLREQYF.

The chain is built from TRBV30 and TRBJ2-1, with 8 positions matching TRBD2. Germline V CDR1 and CDR2: GTSNPN, SVGIG (reference sequence). V was clipped by 0 bases and J by 9 bases; unmatched bases: 7. The CDR3 runs 14 residues. CDR3 bases: TGTGCCTGGAGTGTGGGACTAGTGGGCGGTGAGCAGTTCTTC. As protein: CAWSVGLVGGEQFF.